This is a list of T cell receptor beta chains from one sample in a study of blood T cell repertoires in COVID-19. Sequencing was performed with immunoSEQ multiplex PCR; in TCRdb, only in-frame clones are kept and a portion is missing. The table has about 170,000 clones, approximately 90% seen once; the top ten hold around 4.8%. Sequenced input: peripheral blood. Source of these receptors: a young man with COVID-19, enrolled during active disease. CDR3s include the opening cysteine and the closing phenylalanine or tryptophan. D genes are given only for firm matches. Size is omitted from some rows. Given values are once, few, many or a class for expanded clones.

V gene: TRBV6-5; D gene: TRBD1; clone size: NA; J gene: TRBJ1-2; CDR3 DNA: TGTGCCAGCAGTTACGGGACAGCCGGAGCCTATGGCTACACCTTC; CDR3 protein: CASSYGTAGAYGYTF
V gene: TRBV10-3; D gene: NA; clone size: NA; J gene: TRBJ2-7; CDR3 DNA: TGTGCCATCAGTGAGTCCCATTTGGCTTACTTC; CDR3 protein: CAISESHLAYF
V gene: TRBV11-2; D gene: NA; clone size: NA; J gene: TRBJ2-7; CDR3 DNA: TGTGCCAGCAGCTTAGGCTCCCTCGGCGAGCAGTACTTC; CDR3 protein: CASSLGSLGEQYF
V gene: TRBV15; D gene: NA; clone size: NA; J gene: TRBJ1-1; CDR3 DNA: TGTGCCACCAGCCCGGGAGGGGCTGAAGCTTTCTTT; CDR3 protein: CATSPGGAEAFF
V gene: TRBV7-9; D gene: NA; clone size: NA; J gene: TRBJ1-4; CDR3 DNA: TGTGCCAGCAGCTCTACCCAGACAGGTCTACAAGAAAAACTGCTTTTT; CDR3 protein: CASSSTQTGLQEKLLF
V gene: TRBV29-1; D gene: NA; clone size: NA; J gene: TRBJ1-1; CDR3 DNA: TGCAGCGTACGGGGTTTGGGCAACACTGAAGCTTTCTTT; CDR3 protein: CSVRGLGNTEAFF
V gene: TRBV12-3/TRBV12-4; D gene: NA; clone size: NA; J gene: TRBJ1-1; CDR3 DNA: TGTGCCAGCACGGAGGGATTAATAACTGAAGCTTTCTTT; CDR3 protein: CASTEGLITEAFF
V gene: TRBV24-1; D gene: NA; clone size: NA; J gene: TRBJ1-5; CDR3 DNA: TGTGCCACCAGTGATCGGGGGGATCAGCCCCAGCATTTT; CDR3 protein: CATSDRGDQPQHF
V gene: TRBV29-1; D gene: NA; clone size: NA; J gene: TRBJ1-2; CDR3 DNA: TGCAGCGCCGGCCCTACAGTTAACTATGGCTACACCTTC; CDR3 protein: CSAGPTVNYGYTF
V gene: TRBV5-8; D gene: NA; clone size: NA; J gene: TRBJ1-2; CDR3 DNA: TGTGCCAGCAGGGACGGGGGGATATGGTATGGCTACACCTTC; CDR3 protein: CASRDGGIWYGYTF
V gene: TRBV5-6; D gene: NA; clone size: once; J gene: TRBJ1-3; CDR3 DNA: TGTGCCAGCAGCTTGTTGTCAGCTGGAAACACCATATATTTT; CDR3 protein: CASSLLSAGNTIYF
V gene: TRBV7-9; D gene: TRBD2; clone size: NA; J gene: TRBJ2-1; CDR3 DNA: TGTGCCAGCAGCTTAGATGGACTAGCGGGAGACAATGAGCAGTTCTTC; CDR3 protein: CASSLDGLAGDNEQFF
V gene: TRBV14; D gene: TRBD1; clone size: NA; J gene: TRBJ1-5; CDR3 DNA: TGTGCCAGCAGCCAATTCCGGACAGGGACCCAGCATTTT; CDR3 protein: CASSQFRTGTQHF
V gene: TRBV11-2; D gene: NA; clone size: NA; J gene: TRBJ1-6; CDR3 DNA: TGTGCCAGCAGCTTGCAGGGGACCAATTCACCCCTCCACTTT; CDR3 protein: CASSLQGTNSPLHF
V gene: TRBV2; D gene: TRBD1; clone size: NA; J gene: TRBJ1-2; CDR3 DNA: TGTGCCAGCAGGGAGACAGGGGGTAATGGCTACACCTTC; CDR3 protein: CASRETGGNGYTF
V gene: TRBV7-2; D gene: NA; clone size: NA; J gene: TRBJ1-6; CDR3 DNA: TGTGCCAGCAGCGCAACAGGGAGTTATAATTCACCCCTCCACTTT; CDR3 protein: CASSATGSYNSPLHF
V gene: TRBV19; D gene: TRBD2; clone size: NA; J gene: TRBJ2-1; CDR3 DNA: TGTGCCACCCTCGAGGGACTAGCGGGAGACTACAATGAGCAGTTCTTC; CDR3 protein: CATLEGLAGDYNEQFF
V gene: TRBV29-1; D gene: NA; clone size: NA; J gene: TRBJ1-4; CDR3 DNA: TGCAGCAGTCGAGGGTTGACTAATGAAAAACTGTTTTTT; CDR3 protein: CSSRGLTNEKLFF
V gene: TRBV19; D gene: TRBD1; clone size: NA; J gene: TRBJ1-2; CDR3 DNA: TGTGCCAGTTCACAGGGGCCTTATGGCTACACCTTC; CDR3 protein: CASSQGPYGYTF
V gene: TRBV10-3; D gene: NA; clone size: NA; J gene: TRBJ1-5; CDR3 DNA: TGTGCCATCCTAAAGGTCCTGAGGGGCAATCAGCCCCAGCATTTT; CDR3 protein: CAILKVLRGNQPQHF
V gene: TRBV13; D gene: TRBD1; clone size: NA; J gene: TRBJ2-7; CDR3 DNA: TGTGCCAGCAGCTTGGGACAGGGAATCCGCGAGCAGTACTTC; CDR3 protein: CASSLGQGIREQYF
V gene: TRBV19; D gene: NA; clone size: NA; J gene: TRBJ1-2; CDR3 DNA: TGTGCCAGTAGAACAGGATCCGGCTACACCTTC; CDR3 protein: CASRTGSGYTF
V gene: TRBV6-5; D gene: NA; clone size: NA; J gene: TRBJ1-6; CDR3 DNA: TGTGCCAGCACCTACAAAGGGAGAAATTCACCCCTCCACTTT; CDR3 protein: CASTYKGRNSPLHF
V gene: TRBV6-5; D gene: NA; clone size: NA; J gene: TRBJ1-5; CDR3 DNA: TGTGCCAGCAGTTATGCAGGGAACAGCAATCAGCCCCAGCATTTT; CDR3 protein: CASSYAGNSNQPQHF
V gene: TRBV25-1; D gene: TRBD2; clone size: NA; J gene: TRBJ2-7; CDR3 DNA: TGTGCCAGCAGTGTGGGACTAGCCTACGAGCAGTACTTC; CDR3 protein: CASSVGLAYEQYF
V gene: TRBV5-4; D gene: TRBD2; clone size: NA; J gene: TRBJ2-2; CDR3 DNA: TGTGCCAGCAGCCGTGGACTAGGGGACACCGGGGAGCTGTTTTTT; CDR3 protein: CASSRGLGDTGELFF
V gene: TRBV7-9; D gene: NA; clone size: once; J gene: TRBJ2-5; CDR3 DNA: TGTGCCAGCAGTACTAAAGAGACCCAGTACTTC; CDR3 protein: CASSTKETQYF
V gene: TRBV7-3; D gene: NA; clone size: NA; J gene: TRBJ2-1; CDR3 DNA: TGTGCCAGCAGCAAAAGCAGGTTAGGAAGCTCCTACAATGAGCAGTTCTTC; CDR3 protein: CASSKSRLGSSYNEQFF